The TCR beta chain described here comes from a study of blood T cell repertoires in COVID-19. CDR1 MDHEN and CDR2 SYDVKM come from the germline V gene. V lost 6 bases, J lost 0 bases, and 3 bases stayed unmatched. This CDR3 has 15 residues. During active infection, Seattle patients enrolled and were then monitored through disease. Assay used: immunoSEQ multiplex PCR; TCRdb lists only in-frame clones, some missing. The top ten hold about 2% of the sample, which has approximately 110,000 clones, roughly nine tenths seen once. This chain joins TRBV28 and TRBJ2-1; 9 bases map to TRBD2. This sequence was found in a man in his fifties or sixties with COVID-19, enrolled during active disease. Material for sequencing was peripheral blood. The chain's CDR3 is CASSNSGSSYNEQFF. CDR3 nucleotide sequence: TGTGCCAGCAGCAATAGCGGGAGCTCCTACAATGAGCAGTTCTTC.